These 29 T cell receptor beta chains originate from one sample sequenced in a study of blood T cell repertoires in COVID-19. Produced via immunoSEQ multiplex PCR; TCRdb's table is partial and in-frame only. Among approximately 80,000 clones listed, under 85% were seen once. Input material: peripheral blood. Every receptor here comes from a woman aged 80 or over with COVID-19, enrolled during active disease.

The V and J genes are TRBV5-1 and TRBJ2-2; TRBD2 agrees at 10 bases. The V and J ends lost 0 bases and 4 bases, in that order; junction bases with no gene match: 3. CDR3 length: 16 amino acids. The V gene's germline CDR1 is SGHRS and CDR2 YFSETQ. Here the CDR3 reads CASSLGTSGVTGELFF. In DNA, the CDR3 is TGCGCCAGCAGCTTGGGCACTAGCGGGGTCACCGGGGAGCTGTTTTTT.

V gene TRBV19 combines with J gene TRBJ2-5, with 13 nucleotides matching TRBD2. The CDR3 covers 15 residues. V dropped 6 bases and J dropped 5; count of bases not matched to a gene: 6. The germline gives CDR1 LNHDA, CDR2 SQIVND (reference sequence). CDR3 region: CASSRGTSGTETQYF. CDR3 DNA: TGTGCCAGTAGCAGGGGGACTAGCGGGACGGAGACCCAGTACTTC.

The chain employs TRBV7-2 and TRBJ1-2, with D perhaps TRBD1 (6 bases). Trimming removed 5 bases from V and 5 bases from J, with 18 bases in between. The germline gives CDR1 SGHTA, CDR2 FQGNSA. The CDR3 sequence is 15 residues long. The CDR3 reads CASSTVDSLFYGYTF. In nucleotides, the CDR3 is TGTGCCAGCAGCACTGTGGACAGCCTCTTTTATGGCTACACCTTC.

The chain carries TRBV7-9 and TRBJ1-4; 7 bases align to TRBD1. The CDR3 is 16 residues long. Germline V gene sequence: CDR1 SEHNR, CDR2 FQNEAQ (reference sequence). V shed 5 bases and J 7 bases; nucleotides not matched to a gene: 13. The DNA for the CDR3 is TGTGCCAGCAGCCTCCAAGGGCCGGGGACAGCTGAAAAACTGTTTTTT. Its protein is CASSLQGPGTAEKLFF.

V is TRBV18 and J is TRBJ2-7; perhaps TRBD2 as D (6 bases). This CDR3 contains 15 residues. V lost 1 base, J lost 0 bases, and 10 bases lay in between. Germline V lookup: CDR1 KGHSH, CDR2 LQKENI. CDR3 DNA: TGTGCCAGCTCACCACGAGCGGGTAGCTCCTACGAGCAGTACTTC. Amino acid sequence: CASSPRAGSSYEQYF.

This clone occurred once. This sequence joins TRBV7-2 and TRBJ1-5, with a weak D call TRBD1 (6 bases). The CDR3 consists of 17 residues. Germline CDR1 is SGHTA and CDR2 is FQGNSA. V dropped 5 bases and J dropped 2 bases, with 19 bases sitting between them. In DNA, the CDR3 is TGTGCCAGCAGCACCTGGTCGGGGGGCTCGGGCAATCAGCCCCAGCATTTT. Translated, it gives CASSTWSGGSGNQPQHF.

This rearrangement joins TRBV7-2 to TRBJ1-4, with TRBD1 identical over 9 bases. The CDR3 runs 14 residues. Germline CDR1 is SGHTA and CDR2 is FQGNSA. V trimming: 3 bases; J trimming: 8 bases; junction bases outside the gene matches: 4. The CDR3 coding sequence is TGTGCCAGCAGCTTTTCGGGACAGGGAGAAAAACTGTTTTTT. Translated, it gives CASSFSGQGEKLFF.

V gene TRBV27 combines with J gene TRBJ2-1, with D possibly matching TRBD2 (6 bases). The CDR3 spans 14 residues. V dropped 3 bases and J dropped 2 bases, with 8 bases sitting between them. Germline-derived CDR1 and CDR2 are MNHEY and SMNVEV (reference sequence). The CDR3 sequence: CASSLGGTYNEQFF. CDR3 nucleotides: TGTGCCAGCAGTTTGGGGGGAACCTACAATGAGCAGTTCTTC.

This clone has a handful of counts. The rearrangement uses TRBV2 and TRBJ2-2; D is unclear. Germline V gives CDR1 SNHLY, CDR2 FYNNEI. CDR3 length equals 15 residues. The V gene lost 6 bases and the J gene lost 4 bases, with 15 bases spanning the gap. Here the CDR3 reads CASSGSRGATGELFF. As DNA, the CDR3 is TGTGCCAGCAGCGGATCCCGAGGTGCCACCGGGGAGCTGTTTTTT.

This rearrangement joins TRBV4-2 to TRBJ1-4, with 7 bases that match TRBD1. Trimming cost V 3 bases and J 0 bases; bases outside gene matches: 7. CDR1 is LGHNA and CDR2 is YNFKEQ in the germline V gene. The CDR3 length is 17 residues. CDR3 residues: CASSQKGTAATNEKLFF. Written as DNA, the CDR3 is TGTGCCAGCAGCCAGAAGGGGACAGCTGCAACTAATGAAAAACTGTTTTTT.

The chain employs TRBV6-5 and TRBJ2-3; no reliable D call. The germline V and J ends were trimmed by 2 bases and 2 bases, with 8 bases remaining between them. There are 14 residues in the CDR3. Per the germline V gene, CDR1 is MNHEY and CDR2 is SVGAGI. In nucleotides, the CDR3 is TGTGCCAGCAGTTACCGGTACCTCACAGATACGCAGTATTTT. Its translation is CASSYRYLTDTQYF.

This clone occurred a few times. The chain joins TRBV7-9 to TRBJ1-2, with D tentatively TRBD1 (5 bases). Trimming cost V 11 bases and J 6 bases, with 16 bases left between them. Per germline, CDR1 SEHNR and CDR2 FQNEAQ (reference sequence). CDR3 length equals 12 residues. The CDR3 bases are TGTGCCCTGGGGCGGAGAGAGGATGGCTACACCTTC. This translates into CALGRREDGYTF. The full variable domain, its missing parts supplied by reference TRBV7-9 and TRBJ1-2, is DTGVSQNPRHKITKRGQNVTFRCDPISEHNRLYWYRQTLGQGPEFLTYFQNEAQLEKSRLLSDRFSAERPKGSFSTLEIQRTEQGDSAMYLCALGRREDGYTFGSGTRLTVV.

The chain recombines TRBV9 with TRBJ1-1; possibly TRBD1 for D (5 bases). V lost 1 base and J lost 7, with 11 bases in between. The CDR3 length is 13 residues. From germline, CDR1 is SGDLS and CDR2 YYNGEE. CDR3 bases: TGTGCCAGCAGCGTATGGGGGGAGGGTGAAGCTTTCTTT. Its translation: CASSVWGEGEAFF. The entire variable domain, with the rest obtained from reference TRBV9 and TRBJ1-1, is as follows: DSGVTQTPKHLITATGQRVTLRCSPRSGDLSVYWYQQSLDQGLQFLIQYYNGEERAKGNILERFSAQQFPDLHSELNLSSLELGDSALYFCASSVWGEGEAFFGQGTRLTVV.

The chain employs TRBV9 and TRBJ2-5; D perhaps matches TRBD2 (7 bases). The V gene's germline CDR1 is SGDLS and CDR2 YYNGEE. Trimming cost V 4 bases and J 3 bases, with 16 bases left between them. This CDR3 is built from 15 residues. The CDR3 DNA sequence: TGTGCCAGCAGCCTAGAGGGGGGGGGCGAAGAGACCCAGTACTTC. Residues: CASSLEGGGEETQYF.

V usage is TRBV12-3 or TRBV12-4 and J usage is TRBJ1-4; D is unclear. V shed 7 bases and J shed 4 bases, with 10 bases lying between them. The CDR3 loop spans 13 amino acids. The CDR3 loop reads CASTETRNEKLFF. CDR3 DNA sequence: TGTGCCAGCACCGAAACGCGTAATGAAAAACTGTTTTTT.

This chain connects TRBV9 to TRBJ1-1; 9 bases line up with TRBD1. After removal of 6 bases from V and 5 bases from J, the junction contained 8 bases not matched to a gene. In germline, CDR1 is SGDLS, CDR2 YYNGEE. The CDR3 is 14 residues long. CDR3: CASTPTGGSTEAFF. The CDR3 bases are TGTGCCAGCACCCCGACAGGGGGATCAACTGAAGCTTTCTTT.

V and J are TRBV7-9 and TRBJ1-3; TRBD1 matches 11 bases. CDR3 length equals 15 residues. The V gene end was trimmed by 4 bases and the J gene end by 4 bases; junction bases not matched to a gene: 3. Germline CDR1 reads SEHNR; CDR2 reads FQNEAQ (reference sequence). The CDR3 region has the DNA TGTGCCAGCAGCTGGGACAGGGGGGTAGGAAACACCATATATTTT. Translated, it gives CASSWDRGVGNTIYF.

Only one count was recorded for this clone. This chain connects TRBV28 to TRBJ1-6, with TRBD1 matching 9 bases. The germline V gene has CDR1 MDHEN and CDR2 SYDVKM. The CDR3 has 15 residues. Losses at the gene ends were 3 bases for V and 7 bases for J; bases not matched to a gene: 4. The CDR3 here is CASSFRGQGNSPLHF. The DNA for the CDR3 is TGTGCCAGCAGTTTTCGGGGACAGGGAAATTCACCCCTCCACTTT.

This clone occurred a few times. The CDR3 DNA is TGTGCCAGCTCACCGGACTCTGGCATTCAGTACTTC. Translated, it gives CASSPDSGIQYF. This chain joins TRBV18 and TRBJ2-4, with D possibly being TRBD2 (5 bases). With 3 bases removed from V and 9 bases from J, the gap between germline ends came to 9 bases. This CDR3 has 12 residues. From germline, CDR1 is KGHSH and CDR2 LQKENI.

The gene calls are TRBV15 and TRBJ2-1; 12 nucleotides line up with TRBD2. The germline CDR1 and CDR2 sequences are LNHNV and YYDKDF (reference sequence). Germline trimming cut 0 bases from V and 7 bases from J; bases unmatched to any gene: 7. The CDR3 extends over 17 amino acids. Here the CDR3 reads CATSRDRRTSGINEQFF. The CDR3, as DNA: TGTGCCACCAGCAGAGATCGTCGGACTAGCGGGATAAATGAGCAGTTCTTC.

This CDR3 reads CASSSLGAALEQYF. The CDR3 bases are TGTGCCAGCAGCTCTTTAGGGGCAGCCCTCGAGCAGTACTTC. The gene calls are TRBV7-9 and TRBJ2-7, with D maybe TRBD1 (5 bases). CDR3 length: 14 residues. Germline-derived CDR1 and CDR2 are SEHNR and FQNEAQ (reference sequence). V gave up 4 bases and J gave up 6 bases, with 16 bases separating them.

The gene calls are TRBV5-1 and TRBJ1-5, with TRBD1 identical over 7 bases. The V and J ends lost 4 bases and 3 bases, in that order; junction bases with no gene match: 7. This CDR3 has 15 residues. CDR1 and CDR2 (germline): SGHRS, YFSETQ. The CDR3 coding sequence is TGCGCCAGCAGCCTCCAGACAGGGAACAATCAGCCCCAGCATTTT. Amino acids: CASSLQTGNNQPQHF.

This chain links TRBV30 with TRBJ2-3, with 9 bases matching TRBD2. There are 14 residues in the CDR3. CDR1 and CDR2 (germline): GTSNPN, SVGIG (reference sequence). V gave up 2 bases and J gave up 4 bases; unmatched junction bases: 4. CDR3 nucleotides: TGTGCCTGGAGTCGAGCGGGGGGATCAGATACGCAGTATTTT. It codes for CAWSRAGGSDTQYF.

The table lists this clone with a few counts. CDR3 amino acids: CASSVSRGRNYGYTF. The CDR3 coding sequence is TGTGCCAGCAGTGTTAGCAGGGGGCGAAACTATGGCTACACCTTC. The rearrangement uses TRBV25-1 and TRBJ1-2; 8 bases are shared with TRBD1. Germline CDR1 MGHDK, CDR2 SYGVNS. The trim removed 4 bases at V and 2 bases at J, leaving 6 bases unmatched. The CDR3 covers 15 residues.

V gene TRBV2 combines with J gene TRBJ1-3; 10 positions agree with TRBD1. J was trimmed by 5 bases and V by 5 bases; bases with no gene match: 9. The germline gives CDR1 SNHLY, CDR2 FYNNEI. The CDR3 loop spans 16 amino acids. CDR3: CASSQRQGAGRNTIYF. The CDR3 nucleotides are TGTGCCAGCAGTCAACGACAGGGGGCCGGTAGAAACACCATATATTTT.

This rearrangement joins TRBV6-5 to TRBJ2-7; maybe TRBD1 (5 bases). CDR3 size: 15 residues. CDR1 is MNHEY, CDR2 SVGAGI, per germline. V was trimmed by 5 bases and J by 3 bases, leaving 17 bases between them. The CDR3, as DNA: TGTGCCAGCAGTCCTCTAGGCCCAGGGAACTACGAGCAGTACTTC. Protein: CASSPLGPGNYEQYF.

The CDR3 nucleotides are TGTGCCAGCACCCGGGGACAGATGAACACTGAAGCTTTCTTT. It translates to CASTRGQMNTEAFF. J is TRBJ1-1 and V is TRBV6-5, with 7 bases lining up with TRBD1. The germline V gene encodes CDR1 MNHEY and CDR2 SVGAGI. V lost 7 bases and J lost 0; bases outside the gene matches: 5. This CDR3 contains 14 residues.

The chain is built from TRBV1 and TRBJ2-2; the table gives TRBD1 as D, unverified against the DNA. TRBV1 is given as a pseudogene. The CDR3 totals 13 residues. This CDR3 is CNDRDRYTGELFF. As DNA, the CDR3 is TGCAACGACCGGGACAGATACACCGGGGAGCTGTTTTTT.

The CDR3 DNA reads TGTGCCAGCAACCGGGACAGGGGGGGATCACCCCTCCACTTT. Translated: CASNRDRGGSPLHF. J is TRBJ1-6 and V is TRBV7-2; 11 bases map to TRBD1. Looked up from germline, CDR1 is SGHTA and CDR2 is FQGNSA. J lost 10 bases, V lost 7 bases, and 6 bases had no gene match. The CDR3 runs 14 residues.